A single sample gave rise to the 31 T cell receptor beta chains below, sequenced in a study of radiotherapy plus CTLA-4 blockade in lung cancer. Profiled with immunoSEQ multiplex PCR; TCRdb holds only in-frame clones, not every one. This sample carries 85,000 to 90,000 clones, about 87% of them seen once, and the ten largest clones take approximately 15%. The sample was peripheral blood, taken from a patient treated with radiotherapy plus ipilimumab. The source of these receptors is a human donor with non-small cell lung cancer that progressed on radiotherapy plus ipilimumab.

The count of this clone is one. The rearrangement uses TRBV7-2 and TRBJ2-7; tentative D call: TRBD1 (5 bases). Germline V gene sequence: CDR1 SGHTA, CDR2 FQGNSA. Trimming pared 4 bases from V and 5 bases from J, leaving 18 bases between. The CDR3 has 15 amino acids. This chain's CDR3 is CASSSLGAPYNEQYF. CDR3 bases: TGTGCCAGCAGCTCCCTTGGGGCTCCATATAACGAGCAGTACTTC.

The rearrangement uses TRBV5-1 and TRBJ2-1; 10 nucleotides line up with TRBD1. CDR1 and CDR2 from the germline V gene are SGHRS and YFSETQ. J lost 8 bases, V lost 3 bases, and 8 bases had no gene match. This CDR3 spans 15 amino acids. The DNA of the CDR3 is TGCGCCAGCAGCTACCCGGGACAGGGGAGCGATGAGCAGTTCTTC. Protein sequence: CASSYPGQGSDEQFF.

CDR3 region: CASSYGTAPWTQYF. The DNA for the CDR3 is TGTGCCAGCAGCTATGGGACAGCCCCATGGACCCAGTACTTC. The chain has TRBV5-6 and TRBJ2-5; 7 nucleotides align to TRBD1. The germline V gene has CDR1 SGHDT and CDR2 YYEEEE. The junction had 9 bases not matched to a gene; V was cut back by 3 bases and J by 7 bases. The CDR3 contains 14 residues. Together with reference TRBV5-6 and TRBJ2-5, the CDR3 gives the full variable domain: DAGVTQSPTHLIKTRGQQVTLRCSPKSGHDTVSWYQQALGQGPQFIFQYYEEEERQRGNFPDRFSGHQFPNYSSELNVNALLLGDSALYLCASSYGTAPWTQYFGPGTRLLVL.

The chain couples TRBV18 to TRBJ2-1; tentative D call: TRBD2 (6 bases). The CDR3 length is 14 residues. V gave up 4 bases and J gave up 8 bases, with 15 bases separating them. Germline lookup yields CDR1 KGHSH and CDR2 LQKENI. The CDR3 sequence: CASSQTRGLDEQFF. The DNA of the CDR3 is TGTGCCAGCTCACAGACACGGGGGTTGGATGAGCAGTTCTTC. The entire variable domain, with the rest obtained from reference TRBV18 and TRBJ2-1, is as follows: NAGVMQNPRHLVRRRGQEARLRCSPMKGHSHVYWYRQLPEEGLKFMVYLQKENIIDESGMPKERFSAEFPKEGPSILRIQQVVRGDSAAYFCASSQTRGLDEQFFGPGTRLTVL.

The genes are TRBV27 and TRBJ2-7; D is possibly TRBD1 (6 bases). Germline-derived CDR1 and CDR2 are MNHEY and SMNVEV (reference sequence). The germline V and J ends were trimmed by 5 bases and 3 bases, with 11 bases remaining between them. This CDR3 is 13 amino acids long. CDR3 residues: CASSSQGNYEQYF. The CDR3 DNA is TGTGCCAGCAGTAGTCAGGGGAACTACGAGCAGTACTTC.

The V gene is TRBV28, the J gene TRBJ2-7; 10 nucleotides align to TRBD2. The CDR3 consists of 17 residues. Germline CDR1 MDHEN, CDR2 SYDVKM. Germline trimming cut 5 bases from V and 4 bases from J; bases unmatched to any gene: 14. CDR3 amino acids: CASSPPPGAGGPYEQYF. The CDR3 bases are TGTGCCAGCAGTCCCCCCCCCGGAGCGGGAGGGCCTTACGAGCAGTACTTC.

The chain is built from TRBV28 and TRBJ2-2; a possible D gene is TRBD1 (5 bases). Germline V CDR1 and CDR2: MDHEN, SYDVKM. The CDR3 runs 11 residues. Trimming pared 8 bases from V and 9 bases from J, leaving 10 bases between. The CDR3 is CASQGKWELFF. The CDR3 region has the DNA TGTGCCAGCCAGGGAAAATGGGAGCTGTTTTTT.

The chain carries TRBV25-1 and TRBJ1-1; possible D gene TRBD1, 5 bases. In germline, CDR1 is MGHDK, CDR2 SYGVNS. This CDR3 contains 14 residues. With 0 bases removed from V and 2 bases from J, the gap between germline ends came to 7 bases. The CDR3 sequence is CASSEYRDNTEAFF. The CDR3 DNA follows: TGTGCCAGCAGTGAATATAGGGACAACACTGAAGCTTTCTTT.

The J gene is TRBJ2-7, the V gene TRBV7-6; 7 bases are a match to TRBD1. There are 14 residues in the CDR3. With V trimmed by 5 bases and J by 1 base, 5 bases remained unmatched. The germline V gene encodes CDR1 SGHVS and CDR2 FNYEAQ. CDR3 amino acids: CASSQGTDSYEQYF. In DNA form, the CDR3 reads TGTGCCAGCAGCCAAGGGACAGATTCCTACGAGCAGTACTTC.

The J gene is TRBJ1-1, the V gene TRBV14; tentatively, D is TRBD1 (5 bases). CDR3 length: 14 amino acids. Germline CDR1 SGHDN, CDR2 FVKESK. V lost 4 bases and J 4 bases, leaving 13 bases between the germline ends. The CDR3 sequence: CASSPPRDSTEAFF. The CDR3 DNA reads TGTGCCAGCAGCCCCCCCCGGGACTCCACTGAAGCTTTCTTT.

This sequence joins TRBV30 and TRBJ1-1, with a weak D call TRBD1 (6 bases). This CDR3 has 15 residues. Germline assignment: CDR1 GTSNPN and CDR2 SVGIG (reference sequence). Trimming stripped 0 bases from V and 8 bases from J, with 19 bases between. DNA of the CDR3: TGTGCCTGGAGTGTAACCCTGGGGATGGGGGCAGAAGCTTTCTTT. Its translation: CAWSVTLGMGAEAFF.

The chain is built from TRBV6-5 and TRBJ2-3; 8 bases align to TRBD1. The germline V gene encodes CDR1 MNHEY and CDR2 SVGAGI. The ends lost 11 bases at V and 6 bases at J; junction bases unmatched: 10. The CDR3 extends over 13 amino acids. The CDR3: CAARQGAADTQYF. The CDR3 DNA follows: TGTGCCGCCAGGCAGGGGGCAGCCGATACGCAGTATTTT.

This clone was counted a single time. The V call is TRBV4-2, the J call TRBJ2-3; 7 bases fit TRBD1. With V trimmed by 3 bases and J by 3 bases, 9 bases remained unmatched. Germline assignment: CDR1 LGHNA and CDR2 YNFKEQ. The CDR3 is 16 amino acids. The DNA of the CDR3 is TGTGCCAGCAGCCAGCACCCGGGACAGTTGACAGATACGCAGTATTTT. It codes for CASSQHPGQLTDTQYF.

This chain joins TRBV5-4 and TRBJ2-1; TRBD2 matches 8 bases. V was clipped by 0 bases and J by 5 bases; unmatched bases: 4. This CDR3 is 15 amino acids long. Germline V gene lookup returns CDR1 SGHNT and CDR2 YYREEE (reference sequence). The CDR3 region is CASSLVGLGNNEQFF. CDR3 nucleotide sequence: TGTGCCAGCAGCTTGGTGGGACTAGGAAACAATGAGCAGTTCTTC.

V gene TRBV6-1 combines with J gene TRBJ1-6, with a possible D match to TRBD1 (6 bases). CDR3 length equals 15 residues. Looked up from germline, CDR1 is MNHNS and CDR2 is SASEGT. V gave up 7 bases and J gave up 4 bases, with 14 bases separating them. DNA of the CDR3: TGTGCCAGCATTCTACAGGGAATTTATAATTCACCCCTCCACTTT. Its protein is CASILQGIYNSPLHF.

This chain links TRBV5-1 with TRBJ1-4; 10 nucleotides align to TRBD1. The CDR3 is made up of 14 amino acids. The J segment lost 7 bases and the V segment lost 3 bases, leaving 3 bases of the junction unmatched. The germline V gene has CDR1 SGHRS and CDR2 YFSETQ. The CDR3 sequence is CASSSGTGVEKLFF. DNA of the CDR3: TGCGCCAGCAGCTCCGGGACAGGGGTTGAAAAACTGTTTTTT.

J is TRBJ1-5 and V is TRBV7-9; no firm D call. The germline gives CDR1 SEHNR, CDR2 FQNEAQ (reference sequence). The CDR3 totals 16 residues. Trimming removed 3 bases from V and 0 bases from J, with 12 bases in between. The CDR3 here is CASSLVRGNSNQPQHF. As DNA, the CDR3 is TGTGCCAGCAGCTTGGTGCGGGGAAATAGCAATCAGCCCCAGCATTTT.

J is TRBJ1-1 and V is TRBV27; D not certain. The germline CDR1 and CDR2 sequences are MNHEY and SMNVEV (reference sequence). The CDR3 sequence is 14 residues long. The V end was cut by 1 base, the J end by 6 bases, with 12 bases between. The CDR3 sequence: CASSLLRGTAEAFF. The CDR3 region has the DNA TGTGCCAGCAGTTTATTGCGTGGCACGGCTGAAGCTTTCTTT.

In its sample, this clone was seen once. The CDR3, as DNA: TGTGCCAGCAGCCCGGGACGGTTTGCAACTAATGAAAAACTGTTTTTT. Its translation is CASSPGRFATNEKLFF. V gene TRBV9 combines with J gene TRBJ1-4; tentative D call: TRBD1 (5 bases). Trimming took off 4 bases at V and 0 bases at J, with 13 bases between the two ends. CDR3 length: 16 amino acids. Germline V gives CDR1 SGDLS, CDR2 YYNGEE. The full variable domain, completed using reference TRBV9 and TRBJ1-4, is DSGVTQTPKHLITATGQRVTLRCSPRSGDLSVYWYQQSLDQGLQFLIQYYNGEERAKGNILERFSAQQFPDLHSELNLSSLELGDSALYFCASSPGRFATNEKLFFGSGTQLSVL.

The chain employs TRBV30 and TRBJ1-5; perhaps TRBD1 as D (5 bases). CDR1 and CDR2 (germline): GTSNPN, SVGIG (reference sequence). The CDR3 runs 13 residues. Trimming shortened V by 3 bases and J by 7 bases, and 13 bases separated the two germline ends. This CDR3 reads CAWRGGVGQPQHF. CDR3 coding DNA: TGTGCCTGGAGGGGGGGGGTCGGCCAGCCCCAGCATTTT.

This rearrangement joins TRBV4-1 to TRBJ1-4; D call uncertain. The CDR3 is 15 amino acids. Germline assignment: CDR1 MGHRA and CDR2 YSYEKL. V gave up 3 bases and J gave up 1 base, with 9 bases separating them. CDR3 sequence reads: CASSHFSLTNEKLFF. CDR3 coding DNA: TGCGCCAGCAGCCACTTCTCCCTAACTAATGAAAAACTGTTTTTT.

The chain links TRBV18 to TRBJ1-1; TRBD1 aligns across 7 bases. The length of the CDR3 is 15 residues. Losses at the gene ends were 5 bases for V and 1 base for J; bases not matched to a gene: 7. In germline, CDR1 is KGHSH, CDR2 LQKENI. For the CDR3, the DNA is TGTGCCAGCTCAACACAGACAGGGTCGAACACTGAAGCTTTCTTT. Amino acid sequence: CASSTQTGSNTEAFF.

This clone has just a few counts. The chain links TRBV7-2 to TRBJ2-2; 9 nucleotides align to TRBD1. The CDR3 covers 17 residues. Per the germline V gene, CDR1 is SGHTA and CDR2 is FQGNSA. V shed 1 base and J 7 bases; nucleotides not matched to a gene: 10. The CDR3 spells CASSLGGTGGQIGELFF. CDR3 in DNA: TGTGCCAGCAGCTTAGGAGGAACAGGGGGCCAAATCGGGGAGCTGTTTTTT.

This rearrangement joins TRBV5-5 to TRBJ2-7, with 11 bases lining up with TRBD1. The CDR3 loop spans 14 amino acids. V lost 3 bases, J lost 2 bases, and 1 base stayed unmatched. Germline V lookup: CDR1 SGHKS, CDR2 YYEKEE (reference sequence). In DNA, the CDR3 is TGTGCCAGCAGCTGGGGACAGGGGGCCTACGAGCAGTACTTC. Amino acids: CASSWGQGAYEQYF.

V usage is TRBV5-1 and J usage is TRBJ1-4; 12 nucleotides align to TRBD1. The CDR3 runs to 16 residues. The germline CDR1 and CDR2 sequences are SGHRS and YFSETQ. V shed 5 bases, J shed 8 bases, and the junction held 10 bases outside the gene matches. The CDR3 here is CASSSGTGGFIEKLFF. CDR3 in DNA: TGCGCCAGCAGTTCCGGGACAGGGGGCTTTATAGAAAAACTGTTTTTT. Complete variable domain (other parts from reference TRBV5-1 and TRBJ1-4): KAGVTQTPRYLIKTRGQQVTLSCSPISGHRSVSWYQQTPGQGLQFLFEYFSETQRNKGNFPGRFSGRQFSNSRSEMNVSTLELGDSALYLCASSSGTGGFIEKLFFGSGTQLSVL.

The gene calls are TRBV10-3 and TRBJ2-7; D is uncertain. V lost 1 base and J lost 3, with 10 bases in between. Looked up from germline, CDR1 is ENHRY and CDR2 is SYGVKD. The CDR3 is 14 residues long. This chain's CDR3 is CAISEYGPSYEQYF. As DNA, the CDR3 is TGTGCCATCAGTGAGTACGGCCCCAGCTACGAGCAGTACTTC.

This clone was observed a handful of times. This chain connects TRBV7-7 to TRBJ2-1, with D tentatively TRBD2 (6 bases). Germline CDR1 reads SSHAT; CDR2 reads FNYEAQ (reference sequence). CDR3 size: 15 residues. Here the CDR3 DNA reads TGTGAGGGAGGCCCGCGCGGCAGGGCCCACGATGAGCAGTTCTTC. The encoded protein is CEGGPRGRAHDEQFF.

The chain joins TRBV9 to TRBJ1-2, with D unclear. The length of the CDR3 is 15 residues. The V end lost 0 bases, the J end lost 8 bases, and 17 bases lay between the germline ends. From germline, CDR1 is SGDLS and CDR2 YYNGEE. CDR3 loop: CASSVGFGIRLGYTF. The CDR3 nucleotides read TGTGCCAGCAGCGTAGGGTTTGGGATACGCCTAGGCTACACCTTC.

This clone was counted once. The V call is TRBV5-6, the J call TRBJ2-2, with D uncertain. The CDR3 runs to 12 residues. Germline V gene data show CDR1 as SGHDT and CDR2 as YYEEEE. V was clipped by 2 bases and J by 4 bases, with 3 bases between them. The CDR3 sequence is CASSFSTGELFF. The CDR3 region has the DNA TGTGCCAGCAGCTTTAGCACCGGGGAGCTGTTTTTT.

The chain combines TRBV30 with TRBJ2-3; 8 bases align to TRBD2. CDR3 length: 12 residues. The junction had 5 bases not matched to a gene; V was cut back by 8 bases and J by 4 bases. Looked up from germline, CDR1 is GTSNPN and CDR2 is SVGIG (reference sequence). CDR3 in DNA: TGTGCCCAGCGGGAGTTTGCAGATACGCAGTATTTT. It yields the protein CAQREFADTQYF.

The rearrangement uses TRBV28 and TRBJ1-4; tentatively, D is TRBD1 (6 bases). With 5 bases removed from V and 11 bases from J, the gap between germline ends came to 15 bases. Germline-derived CDR1 and CDR2 are MDHEN and SYDVKM. The CDR3 loop spans 13 amino acids. CDR3 DNA: TGTGCCAGCAGTGGGGGGGGCCCCTTTAAACTGTTTTTT. This encodes CASSGGGPFKLFF.